These T cell receptor beta chains were read from a single sample in a study of cytomegalovirus exposure and HLA in healthy donors. Profiled with immunoSEQ multiplex PCR; TCRdb holds only in-frame clones, not every one. The sample comprises roughly 86,000 clones, around four fifths of which are singletons, and around 7.3% rests with the top ten. Sequenced input: PBMCs. The receptors originated from a man aged 50 or older in good health and CMV-seropositive. The CDR3 runs from the conserved cysteine through the conserved F or W. The D gene is left open where the match is weak. Size values are once, few and many counts, or a class for expanded clones, and some rows have none.

J gene: TRBJ2-1
clone size: .
V gene: TRBV10-3
D gene: TRBD2
CDR3 protein: CAISGTSGGGNEQFF
CDR3 DNA: TGTGCCATCAGTGGGACTAGCGGGGGAGGCAATGAGCAGTTCTTC

J gene: TRBJ2-3
clone size: .
V gene: TRBV7-6
D gene: TRBD2
CDR3 protein: CASRLAGGLSSDTQYF
CDR3 DNA: TGTGCCAGCAGGCTAGCGGGGGGGCTGTCGTCCGATACGCAGTATTTT

J gene: TRBJ2-5
clone size: .
V gene: TRBV2
D gene: .
CDR3 protein: CASKAVGETQYF
CDR3 DNA: TGTGCCAGCAAAGCGGTTGGGGAGACCCAGTACTTC

J gene: TRBJ2-1
clone size: .
V gene: TRBV9
D gene: .
CDR3 protein: CASSEGEQGFYEQFF
CDR3 DNA: TGTGCCAGCAGCGAGGGGGAACAGGGATTTTACGAGCAGTTCTTC

J gene: TRBJ2-6
clone size: once
V gene: TRBV9
D gene: .
CDR3 protein: CASSVALGGSGANVLTF
CDR3 DNA: TGTGCCAGCAGCGTAGCTCTCGGGGGATCTGGGGCCAACGTCCTGACTTTC

J gene: TRBJ2-1
clone size: .
V gene: TRBV30
D gene: .
CDR3 protein: CAWSPLSRHEQFF
CDR3 DNA: TGTGCCTGGTCTCCGCTCTCGAGGCATGAGCAGTTCTTC

J gene: TRBJ2-1
clone size: .
V gene: TRBV19
D gene: TRBD2
CDR3 protein: CASSIAGGGNNEQFF
CDR3 DNA: TGTGCCAGTAGTATTGCCGGGGGGGGAAACAATGAGCAGTTCTTC

J gene: TRBJ2-6
clone size: .
V gene: TRBV7-2
D gene: TRBD1
CDR3 protein: CASSLVQGASSGANVLTF
CDR3 DNA: TGTGCCAGCAGCTTAGTTCAGGGGGCAAGCTCTGGGGCCAACGTCCTGACTTTC

J gene: TRBJ2-7
clone size: .
V gene: TRBV4-1
D gene: .
CDR3 protein: CASSQPRGGDIEQYF
CDR3 DNA: TGCGCCAGCAGCCAACCCCGTGGAGGGGATATCGAGCAGTACTTC

J gene: TRBJ2-5
clone size: once
V gene: TRBV11-1
D gene: .
CDR3 protein: CASSLDSEETQYF
CDR3 DNA: TGTGCCAGCAGCTTAGACAGTGAAGAGACCCAGTACTTC

J gene: TRBJ1-6
clone size: .
V gene: TRBV28
D gene: TRBD1
CDR3 protein: CASSPGGASYNSPLNF
CDR3 DNA: TGTGCCAGCAGTCCAGGGGGCGCCTCCTATAATTCACCCCTCAACTTT

J gene: TRBJ2-1
clone size: .
V gene: TRBV7-2
D gene: .
CDR3 protein: CASSLASGRSYNEQFF
CDR3 DNA: TGTGCCAGCAGCTTAGCTTCAGGGCGCTCCTACAATGAGCAGTTCTTC

J gene: TRBJ2-3
clone size: .
V gene: TRBV5-1
D gene: TRBD2
CDR3 protein: CASSRTSPTDTQYF
CDR3 DNA: TGCGCCAGCAGCCGGACTAGCCCCACAGATACGCAGTATTTT

J gene: TRBJ2-4
clone size: .
V gene: TRBV5-1
D gene: .
CDR3 protein: CASSLTFRDSRARENIQYF
CDR3 DNA: TGCGCCAGCAGCTTGACCTTTCGGGACTCAAGGGCAAGAGAAAACATTCAGTACTTC